This TCR beta chain was identified in a study of vaccination and CD4 T cells after COVID-19. Treatment in this sample: approximately 9-day PBMC culture with coronavirus spike peptide pools or control peptides (ViraFEST assay). Study-level points and caveats: The authors studied relatively few convalescent patients and analyzed no early post-infection timepoints.

CDR1 and CDR2 from the germline V gene are SGHTA and FQGNSA. The CDR3 contains 15 residues. V shed 4 bases and J 5 bases; nucleotides not matched to a gene: 10. This clonotype has a handful of counts. What it recognizes is unknown. An Oncomine TCR Beta short-read assay was used to sequence the DNA from cultured CD4+ T cells. From the PCR reads, TCRdb called clonotypes with MiXCR, one entry per CDR3 protein. Altogether about 5,200 distinct CDR3 sequences are present, 25% to 35% being singletons, with the ten largest covering roughly 20%. The sample here was CD4+ T cells from blood, cultured in vitro, taken after SARS-CoV-2 vaccination. The sequence derives from a human donor who had recovered from COVID-19. The rearrangement links TRBV7-2 to TRBJ1-1; the match to TRBD1 covers 7 bases. This CDR3 reads CASSSQGTKGTEAFF. The CDR3 DNA sequence: TGTGCCAGCAGCTCACAGGGGACTAAGGGGACTGAAGCTTTCTTT.